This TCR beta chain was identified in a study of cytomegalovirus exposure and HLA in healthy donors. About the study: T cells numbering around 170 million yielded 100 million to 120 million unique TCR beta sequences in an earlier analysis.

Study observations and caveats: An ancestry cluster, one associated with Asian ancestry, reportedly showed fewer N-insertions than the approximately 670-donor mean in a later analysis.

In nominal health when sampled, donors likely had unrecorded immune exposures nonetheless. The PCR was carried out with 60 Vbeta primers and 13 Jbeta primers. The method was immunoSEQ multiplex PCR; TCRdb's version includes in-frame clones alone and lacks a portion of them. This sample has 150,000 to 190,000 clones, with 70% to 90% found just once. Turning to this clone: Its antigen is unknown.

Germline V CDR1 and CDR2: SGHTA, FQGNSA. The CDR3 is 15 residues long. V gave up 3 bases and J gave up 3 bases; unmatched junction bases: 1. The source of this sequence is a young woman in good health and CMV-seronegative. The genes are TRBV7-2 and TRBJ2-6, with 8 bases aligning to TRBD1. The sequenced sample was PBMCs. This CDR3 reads CASSFGTGGANVLTF. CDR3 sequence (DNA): TGTGCCAGCAGCTTTGGGACAGGTGGGGCCAACGTCCTGACTTTC. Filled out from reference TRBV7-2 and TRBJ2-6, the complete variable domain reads GAGVSQSPSNKVTEKGKDVELRCDPISGHTALYWYRQSLGQGLEFLIYFQGNSAPDKSGLPSDRFSAERTGGSVSTLTIQRTQQEDSAVYLCASSFGTGGANVLTFGAGSRLTVL.